The sequence of this TCR beta chain was determined in a study of OX40 agonist ivuxolimab in advanced cancers. Across the study: Ivuxolimab, which patients received intravenously every 2 weeks, was dosed at 0.01 to 10 mg/kg.

The protocol was immunoSEQ multiplex PCR, while the TCRdb copy is restricted to in-frame clones and leaves out a portion. The sample has 40,000 to 55,000 clones, about 85% seen once. V gave up 0 bases and J gave up 7 bases; unmatched junction bases: 3. The CDR3 is 15 residues long. Germline V CDR1 and CDR2: MRHNA, SNTAGT. V usage is TRBV6-4 and J usage is TRBJ1-6, with 7 bases matching TRBD1. The material sequenced was CD4+ or CD8+ T cells sorted from blood, taken in a trial of the OX40 agonist ivuxolimab. The TCR was taken from an adult with an advanced solid tumor such as melanoma, head and neck, liver or kidney cancer. CDR3 bases: TGTGCCAGCAGTGACTCGGCAGGGGGGAATTCACCCCTCCACTTT. Encoded protein: CASSDSAGGNSPLHF.